The 30 T cell receptor beta chains reported below all come from one sample, sequenced in a study of Ad26.COV2.S vaccination and SARS-CoV-2 variants. Clones were read by immunoSEQ multiplex PCR, and TCRdb kept only the in-frame ones, dropping some. The table includes under 300,000 clones, around nine tenths detected once. The treatment is: around 19 received Ad26.COV2.S at low or high dose, single or two shots; 5 received placebo; per-sample allocation not given. Samples came from day 63 after the first vaccine or placebo injection. The starting material was peripheral blood, obtained in a trial of Ad26.COV2.S vaccine versus placebo. These receptors all stem from a person aged 18-65 years who received the Ad26.COV2.S COVID-19 vaccine or a placebo.

The V and J genes are TRBV5-4 and TRBJ1-2, with 9 bases aligning to TRBD1. From germline, CDR1 is SGHNT and CDR2 YYREEE (reference sequence). With V trimmed by 2 bases and J by 4 bases, 12 bases remained unmatched. This CDR3 region has 17 residues. CDR3 in DNA: TGTGCCAGCAGCTTCGTGCTTACGGGACAGGGCGGCTATGGCTACACCTTC. Its protein is CASSFVLTGQGGYGYTF.

This chain's CDR3 is CATAQGTNGELFF. For the CDR3, the DNA is TGTGCCACCGCGCAGGGGACGAACGGGGAGCTGTTTTTT. The chain is built from TRBV19 and TRBJ2-2; tentatively, D is TRBD1 (6 bases). Germline V gene lookup returns CDR1 LNHDA and CDR2 SQIVND (reference sequence). The length of the CDR3 is 13 residues. The ends were cut back, 10 bases at V and 7 bases at J, with 16 bases in the middle.

The chain employs TRBV27 and TRBJ2-3; D ambiguous. Germline CDR1 reads MNHEY; CDR2 reads SMNVEV (reference sequence). The CDR3 runs to 12 residues. V was cut by 5 bases and J by 8 bases, with 11 bases left in between. This chain's CDR3 is CASSNPPGTQYF. The CDR3 nucleotides read TGTGCCAGCAGTAACCCCCCGGGTACGCAGTATTTT.

The V and J genes are TRBV6-2 or TRBV6-3 and TRBJ1-4; a possible D gene is TRBD1 (5 bases). Trimming cost V 6 bases and J 11 bases, with 16 bases left between them. Germline-derived CDR1 and CDR2 are MNHEY and SVGEGT. The CDR3 extends over 13 amino acids. The DNA for the CDR3 is TGTGCCAGCAGCGCTTCCGGGACGGTGAAACTGTTTTTT. Protein sequence: CASSASGTVKLFF.

The V call is TRBV3-1 (or the pseudogene TRBV3-2), the J call TRBJ1-2; maybe TRBD1 (5 bases). The CDR3 spans 12 residues. Per germline, CDR1 LGHDT and CDR2 YNNKEL (reference sequence). V was cut by 3 bases and J by 8 bases, with 10 bases left in between. This chain's CDR3 is CASSQTVGGYTF. CDR3 bases: TGTGCCAGCAGCCAGACAGTCGGGGGCTACACCTTC.

Note on this clone: Additional DNA sequences in this sample encode the identical CDR3. The chain uses TRBV9 and TRBJ2-5, with 7 bases aligning to TRBD2. The CDR3 has 15 residues. Trimming took 4 bases from V and 2 from J; bases not matched to a gene: 8. The V gene's germline CDR1 is SGDLS and CDR2 YYNGEE. CDR3 region: CASSPRGGPQETQYF. Written as DNA, the CDR3 is TGTGCCAGCAGCCCCCGGGGAGGGCCTCAAGAGACCCAGTACTTC.

The chain couples TRBV9 to TRBJ2-1, with D tentatively TRBD1 (6 bases). Trimming took 2 bases from V and 5 from J, leaving 11 bases between them. Per germline, CDR1 SGDLS and CDR2 YYNGEE. The CDR3 is 14 residues long. CDR3 DNA sequence: TGTGCCAGCAGCGTTCGAGGGGGAGACAATGAGCAGTTCTTC. Translated, it gives CASSVRGGDNEQFF. Variable domain in full (rest from reference TRBV9 and TRBJ2-1): DSGVTQTPKHLITATGQRVTLRCSPRSGDLSVYWYQQSLDQGLQFLIQYYNGEERAKGNILERFSAQQFPDLHSELNLSSLELGDSALYFCASSVRGGDNEQFFGPGTRLTVL.

The chain employs TRBV6-5 and TRBJ2-2, with D possibly being TRBD2 (5 bases). This CDR3 has 15 residues. Germline CDR1 reads MNHEY; CDR2 reads SVGAGI. Trimming took off 5 bases at V and 4 bases at J, with 14 bases between the two ends. CDR3 sequence: CASSLSGKVTGELFF. The CDR3 DNA reads as TGTGCCAGCAGTCTCTCGGGGAAGGTCACCGGGGAGCTGTTTTTT.

V gene TRBV9 combines with J gene TRBJ1-1; D is possibly TRBD1 (6 bases). V was shortened by 0 bases and J by 6 bases, with 15 bases between the two germline ends. The CDR3 runs 15 residues. Germline V gives CDR1 SGDLS, CDR2 YYNGEE. CDR3 sequence: CASSVENSPGAEAFF. The CDR3 region has the DNA TGTGCCAGCAGCGTAGAAAACAGCCCAGGGGCTGAAGCTTTCTTT.

The chain joins TRBV27 to TRBJ2-7; possible D gene TRBD2, 6 bases. The CDR3 runs to 14 residues. The germline V gene encodes CDR1 MNHEY and CDR2 SMNVEV (reference sequence). V lost 11 bases and J lost 0, with 17 bases in between. CDR3 sequence reads: CAAPSGTFSYEQYV. The CDR3 DNA follows: TGTGCCGCTCCCTCCGGGACTTTCTCCTACGAGCAGTACGTC.

This clone was picked up one time. The chain recombines TRBV7-2 with TRBJ1-2; the D gene is possibly TRBD1 (5 bases). From germline, CDR1 is SGHTA and CDR2 FQGNSA. The CDR3 spans 15 residues. The germline V and J ends were trimmed by 6 bases and 2 bases, with 16 bases remaining between them. The CDR3 is CASSHPPRGNYGYTF. The DNA of the CDR3 is TGTGCCAGCAGTCACCCCCCTCGGGGCAACTATGGCTACACCTTC.

The chain joins TRBV18 to TRBJ2-3, with D unresolved. V was trimmed by 5 bases and J by 0 bases, leaving 12 bases between them. The CDR3 has 15 amino acids. The germline V gene has CDR1 KGHSH and CDR2 LQKENI. CDR3 protein: CASSSLQSSTDTQYF. The CDR3 DNA follows: TGTGCCAGCTCATCGCTACAATCTAGCACAGATACGCAGTATTTT.

The chain joins TRBV27 to TRBJ2-7; 7 bases line up with TRBD1. V lost 4 bases, J lost 0 bases, and 12 bases stayed unmatched. Per germline, CDR1 MNHEY and CDR2 SMNVEV (reference sequence). CDR3 length equals 17 residues. This CDR3 is CASSSSDRAYCSYEQYV. CDR3 sequence (DNA): TGTGCCAGCAGTTCGTCCGACAGGGCTTATTGCTCCTACGAGCAGTACGTC.

The chain carries TRBV7-8 and TRBJ1-6; D not resolved. This CDR3 has 15 residues. Per the germline V gene, CDR1 is SGHVS and CDR2 is FQNEAQ. Trimming pared 4 bases from V and 7 bases from J, leaving 14 bases between. The CDR3 loop is CASSSDPAGNSPLHF. In DNA form, the CDR3 reads TGTGCCAGCAGCTCCGACCCAGCCGGGAATTCACCCCTCCACTTT.

This chain connects TRBV6-5 to TRBJ2-7; TRBD1 matches at 7 bases. The germline CDR1 and CDR2 sequences are MNHEY and SVGAGI. This CDR3 contains 14 residues. The junction had 4 bases not matched to a gene; V was cut back by 0 bases and J by 5 bases. This chain's CDR3 is CASSYSNRGNEQYF. In DNA form, the CDR3 reads TGTGCCAGCAGTTACTCAAACAGGGGAAACGAGCAGTACTTC.

This clone came up a few times. The chain carries TRBV5-4 and TRBJ1-1, with D hard to call. Germline loops: CDR1 SGHNT, CDR2 YYREEE (reference sequence). With 0 bases removed from V and 4 bases from J, the gap between germline ends came to 10 bases. The CDR3 sequence is 14 residues long. Here the CDR3 DNA reads TGTGCCAGCAGCTTGGCCGGTAGTAGCACTGAAGCTTTCTTT. It translates to CASSLAGSSTEAFF.

The chain has TRBV13 and TRBJ1-6; 8 nucleotides agree with TRBD1. The CDR3 is made up of 14 amino acids. Germline trimming cut 6 bases from V and 8 bases from J; bases unmatched to any gene: 6. Per the germline V gene, CDR1 is PRHDT and CDR2 is FYEKMQ (reference sequence). This CDR3 is CASSSGTGDSPLHF. CDR3 coding DNA: TGTGCCAGCAGTTCTGGGACAGGTGATTCACCCCTCCACTTT.

This clone occurred once. The J gene is TRBJ1-5, the V gene TRBV25-1; 9 bases align to TRBD1. J gave up 4 bases and V 7 bases, and 5 bases lay outside the gene matches. The CDR3 is 14 amino acids. Germline V CDR1 and CDR2: MGHDK, SYGVNS. CDR3 sequence reads: CASNTGGINQPQHF. CDR3 DNA sequence: TGTGCCAGCAATACAGGGGGCATAAATCAGCCCCAGCATTTT.

J is TRBJ1-2 and V is TRBV7-2, with 7 bases aligning to TRBD1. Unmatched junction bases numbered 9, after V lost 1 base and J lost 7 bases. There are 15 residues in the CDR3. Germline CDR1 reads SGHTA; CDR2 reads FQGNSA. The CDR3 region has the DNA TGTGCCAGCAGCTTAGGGCCCGCAGGGGGAGGTGGCTACACCTTC. Translated: CASSLGPAGGGGYTF.

CDR3 nucleotide sequence: TGTGCCAGCAGCTCACAATTCTCTGGGGCCAACGTCCTGACTTTC. This gives the protein CASSSQFSGANVLTF. V usage is TRBV7-3 and J usage is TRBJ2-6, with unresolved D. Germline V gives CDR1 SGHTA, CDR2 FQGTGA. The ends were cut back, 4 bases at V and 0 bases at J, with 7 bases in the middle. This CDR3 is built from 15 residues.

The V gene is TRBV10-2, the J gene TRBJ2-1; the match to TRBD2 covers 8 bases. CDR1 and CDR2 from the germline V gene are WSHSY and SAAADI. The CDR3 has 13 residues. V was clipped by 5 bases and J by 5 bases; unmatched bases: 2. In DNA form, the CDR3 reads TGCGCCAGCAGTAGACTAGCGCACAATGAGCAGTTCTTC. Its translation: CASSRLAHNEQFF.

V and J are TRBV3-1 (or the pseudogene TRBV3-2) and TRBJ2-7; no definite D call. The V end was cut by 1 base, the J end by 7 bases, with 8 bases between. The CDR3 covers 12 residues. From germline, CDR1 is LGHDT and CDR2 YNNKEL (reference sequence). The CDR3 nucleotides read TGTGCCAGCAGCCAAGGGGTGGTTGAGCAGTACTTC. Protein product: CASSQGVVEQYF.

The chain couples TRBV30 to TRBJ2-7; 8 nucleotides align to TRBD2. The J segment lost 5 bases and the V segment lost 4 bases, leaving 10 bases of the junction unmatched. The CDR3 runs 14 residues. The germline V gene has CDR1 GTSNPN and CDR2 SVGIG (reference sequence). CDR3 in DNA: TGTGCCTGGACTGCGGGGGGCGCTTACCACGAGCAGTACTTC. Its translation: CAWTAGGAYHEQYF.

This chain's CDR3 is CAWRVPNSPLHF. In DNA, the CDR3 is TGTGCCTGGAGGGTACCTAATTCACCCCTCCACTTT. The chain recombines TRBV30 with TRBJ1-6; D remains ambiguous. The CDR3 length is 12 residues. CDR1 GTSNPN and CDR2 SVGIG come from the germline V gene (reference sequence). V lost 3 bases and J lost 6, with 6 bases in between.

The chain joins TRBV7-9 to TRBJ2-1; D might be TRBD2 (5 bases). V lost 4 bases to trimming and J lost 0 bases, with 16 bases between them. Germline V gene data show CDR1 as SEHNR and CDR2 as FQNEAQ (reference sequence). CDR3 length: 17 residues. CDR3 in amino acids: CASSSSSLGSSYNEQFF. CDR3 bases: TGTGCCAGCAGCTCCTCCTCGCTTGGGAGCTCCTACAATGAGCAGTTCTTC.

This chain links TRBV5-3 with TRBJ2-7; no reliable D call. TRBV5-3 counts as an open reading frame of uncertain function. V lost 0 bases to trimming and J lost 4 bases, with 23 bases between them. There are 18 residues in the CDR3. The DNA for the CDR3 is TGTGCCAGAAGCTTGGTGACACGGCCGGCTATTTATTTGTACGAGCAGTACGTC. It yields the protein CARSLVTRPAIYLYEQYV.

The chain recombines TRBV21-1 with TRBJ1-5; TRBD1 is taken as the D call from the table, unchecked against the DNA. TRBV21-1 counts as a pseudogene. This CDR3 spans 16 amino acids. CDR3 bases: TGTGCTAGCAGCACATCCGGGACAGGGGCTAGACAGCCCCAGCATTTT. Its protein is CASSTSGTGARQPQHF.

The chain recombines TRBV3-1 (or the pseudogene TRBV3-2) with TRBJ1-3; no clear D. In germline, CDR1 is LGHDT, CDR2 YNNKEL (reference sequence). Trimming removed 4 bases at V and 0 bases at J, with 10 bases between. The length of the CDR3 is 15 residues. The CDR3, as DNA: TGTGCCAGCAGCCCTCAGCGGTGCTCTGGAAACACCATATATTTT. Encoded protein: CASSPQRCSGNTIYF.

The chain employs TRBV7-9 and TRBJ2-2; 10 bases are shared with TRBD1. The CDR3 consists of 15 residues. Trimming removed 1 base from V and 7 bases from J; junction bases left unmatched: 3. CDR1 SEHNR and CDR2 FQNEAQ come from the germline V gene (reference sequence). CDR3 in amino acids: CASSLGQGAGGELFF. The CDR3 DNA sequence: TGTGCCAGCAGCTTAGGACAGGGGGCTGGCGGGGAGCTGTTTTTT.

This chain joins TRBV13 and TRBJ2-1; TRBD2 agrees at 7 bases. CDR1 is PRHDT and CDR2 is FYEKMQ in the germline V gene (reference sequence). With V trimmed by 2 bases and J by 7 bases, 5 bases remained unmatched. The CDR3 is 14 amino acids. CDR3 loop: CASSLTGAGNEQFF. DNA for the CDR3: TGTGCCAGCAGCTTAACCGGAGCGGGAAATGAGCAGTTCTTC.